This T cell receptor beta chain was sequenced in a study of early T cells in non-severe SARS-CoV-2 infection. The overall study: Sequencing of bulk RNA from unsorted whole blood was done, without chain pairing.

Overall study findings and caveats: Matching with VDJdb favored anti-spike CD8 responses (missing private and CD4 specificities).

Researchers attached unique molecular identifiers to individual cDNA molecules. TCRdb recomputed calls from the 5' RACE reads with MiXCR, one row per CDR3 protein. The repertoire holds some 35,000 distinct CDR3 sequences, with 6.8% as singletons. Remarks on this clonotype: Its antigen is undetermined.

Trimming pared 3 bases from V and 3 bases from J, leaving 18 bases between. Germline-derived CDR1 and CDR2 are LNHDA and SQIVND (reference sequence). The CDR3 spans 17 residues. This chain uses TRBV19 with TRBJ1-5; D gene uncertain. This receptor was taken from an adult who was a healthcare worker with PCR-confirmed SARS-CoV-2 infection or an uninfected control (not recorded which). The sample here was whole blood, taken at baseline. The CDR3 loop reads CASSIADWNINNQPQHF. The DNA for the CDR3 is TGTGCCAGTAGTATTGCAGACTGGAATATAAACAATCAGCCCCAGCATTTT.